This T cell receptor beta chain was obtained from a study of beta chain features in type 1 diabetes. Study details: In all, 85 million to 130 million sorted cells from all samples were analyzed. Study-level findings and limits: There was no resolution here of whether HLA type influences TCRB rearrangement. Across all four CD4+ subsets, people with type 1 diabetes showed modestly shorter TCRB CDR3s. A PCR bias possibly favoring shorter templates would apply equally to patients and controls.

Trimming left V 2 bases short and J 5 bases short, with 9 bases between. The CDR3 length is 13 residues. The germline CDR1 and CDR2 sequences are GTSNPN and SVGIG (reference sequence). A note on this clone: Its antigen remains unidentified.

Sorting that relied on CD45RO/CCR7/CD25/CD127/CD95/CD27 yielded CD4+ naive, central memory, regulatory and stem cell-like memory cells. Of the isolated RNA, all was reverse transcribed, and so the sequenced material was expressed TCRB transcripts. Profiled with immunoSEQ multiplex PCR; TCRdb holds only in-frame clones, not every one. Among 250,000 to 350,000 clones, 13% to 15% were seen once, and the ten largest hold about 0.017%. This TCR was sampled from a young man with type 1 diabetes. The gene calls are TRBV30 and TRBJ2-2; D is possibly TRBD2 (5 bases). Sequencing used naive CD4+ T cells from blood. This CDR3 is CAWSSRDTGELFF. DNA of the CDR3: TGTGCCTGGAGTAGTCGGGATACCGGGGAGCTGTTTTTT.